This T cell receptor beta chain was documented in a study of blood T cell repertoires in COVID-19. Assay: immunoSEQ multiplex PCR; the TCRdb copy retains only in-frame clones and omits some. The sample consists of some 360,000 clones, 88% of them appearing once. The TCR originated in a woman aged 25 to 45 who had been exposed to COVID-19. Sequenced input: PBMCs or T cells enriched from blood (not recorded which).

The CDR3 DNA is TGTGCCACCAGCGAAGGACAGGGGGCGGGCTATGGCTACACCTTC. It is translated as CATSEGQGAGYGYTF. The rearrangement links TRBV15 to TRBJ1-2; 11 bases agree with TRBD1. Germline V gene lookup returns CDR1 LNHNV and CDR2 YYDKDF (reference sequence). V was clipped by 5 bases and J by 4 bases; unmatched bases: 6. This CDR3 has 15 amino acids.